This T cell receptor (beta chain) was recovered during a study of T-cell reconstitution after alpha-beta-depleted transplantation in children. This CDR3 is built from 16 residues. Deletions cut 5 bases from V and 0 bases from J, with 16 bases between. CDR1 is ENHRY and CDR2 is SYGVKD in the germline V gene. The TCRbeta library was prepared with unique molecular identifiers. TCRdb used MiXCR to reprocess the PCR reads, holding one entry per CDR3 protein. Of hundreds of thousands of distinct CDR3 sequences listed, approximately 32% are singletons. This clonotype was seen a few times. The chain is built from TRBV10-3 and TRBJ1-1, with D possibly being TRBD1 (5 bases). Sequences were derived from PBMCs from the stem cell graft donor, sampled from the stem cell graft. This receptor was obtained from a human donor who donated a stem cell graft to a child with aplastic anemia. CDR3 sequence: CAISPQGKDLNTEAFF. CDR3 DNA: TGTGCCATCAGTCCCCAGGGAAAAGACCTGAACACTGAAGCTTTCTTT.